The T cell receptor beta chain described here comes from a study of beta chain features in type 1 diabetes. Whole-study findings and limits: TCRB CDR3 length was moderately but significantly reduced in all four CD4+ subsets of Type 1 diabetes patients. Type 1 diabetes patients showed fewer insertions and more deletions at VDJ junctions.

As every portion of the isolated RNA was reverse transcribed, the sequencing read expressed TCRB transcripts. About 3.6 million reads was the average for naive, central memory and regulatory T cell samples. Assay used: immunoSEQ multiplex PCR; TCRdb lists only in-frame clones, some missing. Altogether roughly 300,000 clones are present, 14% being singletons, with the ten largest covering 0.015% to 0.02%. This CDR3 comprises 18 residues. Germline CDR1 is SEHNR and CDR2 is FQNEAQ (reference sequence). V lost 3 bases, J lost 3 bases, and 14 bases stayed unmatched. It was one heparinised blood draw, averaging about 116 mL, that each donor gave. A remark on this clone: Its antigen is not identified.

The chain combines TRBV7-9 with TRBJ2-3, with 8 bases that match TRBD2. This sequence originates from a man younger than 40 with type 1 diabetes. What was sequenced was naive CD4+ T cells from blood. In DNA form, the CDR3 reads TGTGCCAGCAGCTTGACAACGGGAGCGGGAGTGACTACAGATACGCAGTATTTT. Encoded protein: CASSLTTGAGVTTDTQYF. The complete variable domain, with remaining parts taken from reference TRBV7-9 and TRBJ2-3, reads DTGVSQNPRHKITKRGQNVTFRCDPISEHNRLYWYRQTLGQGPEFLTYFQNEAQLEKSRLLSDRFSAERPKGSFSTLEIQRTEQGDSAMYLCASSLTTGAGVTTDTQYFGPGTRLTVL.